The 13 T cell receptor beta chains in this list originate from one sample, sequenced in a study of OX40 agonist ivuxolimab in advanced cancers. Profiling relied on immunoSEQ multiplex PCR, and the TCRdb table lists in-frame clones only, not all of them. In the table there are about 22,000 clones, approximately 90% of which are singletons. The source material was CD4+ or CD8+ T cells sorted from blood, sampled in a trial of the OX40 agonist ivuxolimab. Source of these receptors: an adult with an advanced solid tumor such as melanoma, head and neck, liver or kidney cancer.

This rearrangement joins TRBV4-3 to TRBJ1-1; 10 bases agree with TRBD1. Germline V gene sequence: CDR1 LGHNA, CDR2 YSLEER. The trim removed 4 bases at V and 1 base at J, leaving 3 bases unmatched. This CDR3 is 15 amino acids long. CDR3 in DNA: TGCGCCAGCAGCCTGGGGACAGGGGCGAACACTGAAGCTTTCTTT. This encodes CASSLGTGANTEAFF.

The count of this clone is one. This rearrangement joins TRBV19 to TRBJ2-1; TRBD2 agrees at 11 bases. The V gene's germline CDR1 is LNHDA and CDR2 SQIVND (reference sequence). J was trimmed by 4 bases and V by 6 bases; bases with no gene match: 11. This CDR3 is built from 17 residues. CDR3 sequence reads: CASSKPRLAGPYNEQFF. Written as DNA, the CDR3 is TGTGCCAGTAGCAAACCAAGACTAGCGGGACCATACAATGAGCAGTTCTTC.

The CDR3 DNA follows: TGCGCCAGCAGCTGGTCGAGGAGCGGGACCTACAATGAGCAGTTCTTC. Amino acids: CASSWSRSGTYNEQFF. The rearrangement links TRBV5-1 to TRBJ2-1, with 7 bases lining up with TRBD2. V dropped 3 bases and J dropped 2; count of bases not matched to a gene: 8. Per the germline V gene, CDR1 is SGHRS and CDR2 is YFSETQ. This CDR3 contains 16 residues.

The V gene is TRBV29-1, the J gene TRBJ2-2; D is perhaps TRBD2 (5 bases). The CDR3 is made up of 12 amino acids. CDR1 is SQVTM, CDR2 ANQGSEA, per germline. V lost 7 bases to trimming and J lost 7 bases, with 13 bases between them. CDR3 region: CSAWETIGELFF. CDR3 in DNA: TGCAGCGCATGGGAGACTATCGGGGAGCTGTTTTTT.

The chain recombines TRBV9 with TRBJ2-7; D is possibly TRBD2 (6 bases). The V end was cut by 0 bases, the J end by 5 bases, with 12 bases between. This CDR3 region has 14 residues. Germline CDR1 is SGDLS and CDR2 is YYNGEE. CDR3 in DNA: TGTGCCAGCAGCGTAGGGATCCCGGGGGACGAGCAGTACTTC. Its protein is CASSVGIPGDEQYF. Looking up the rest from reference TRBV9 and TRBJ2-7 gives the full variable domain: DSGVTQTPKHLITATGQRVTLRCSPRSGDLSVYWYQQSLDQGLQFLIQYYNGEERAKGNILERFSAQQFPDLHSELNLSSLELGDSALYFCASSVGIPGDEQYFGPGTRLTVT.

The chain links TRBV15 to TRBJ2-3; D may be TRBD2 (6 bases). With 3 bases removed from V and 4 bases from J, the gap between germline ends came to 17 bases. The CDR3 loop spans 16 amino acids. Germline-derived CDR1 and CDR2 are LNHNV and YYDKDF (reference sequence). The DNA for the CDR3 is TGTGCCACCAGCAGGGGTAACCGGGGACTGGCAGATACGCAGTATTTT. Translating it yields CATSRGNRGLADTQYF.

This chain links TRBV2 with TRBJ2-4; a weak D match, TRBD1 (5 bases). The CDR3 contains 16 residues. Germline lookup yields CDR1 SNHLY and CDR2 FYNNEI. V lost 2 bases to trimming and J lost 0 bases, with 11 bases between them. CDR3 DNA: TGTGCCAGCAGTGAATGGGGCGGCCTAGCCAAAAACATTCAGTACTTC. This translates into CASSEWGGLAKNIQYF.

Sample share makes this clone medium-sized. CDR3 in amino acids: CASSANRDYEQYF. The CDR3 bases are TGTGCCAGCAGCGCTAACAGGGACTACGAGCAGTACTTC. This rearrangement joins TRBV9 to TRBJ2-7, with D tentatively TRBD1 (6 bases). Germline CDR1 is SGDLS and CDR2 is YYNGEE. CDR3 length: 13 amino acids. V shed 3 bases and J shed 3 bases, with 10 bases lying between them.

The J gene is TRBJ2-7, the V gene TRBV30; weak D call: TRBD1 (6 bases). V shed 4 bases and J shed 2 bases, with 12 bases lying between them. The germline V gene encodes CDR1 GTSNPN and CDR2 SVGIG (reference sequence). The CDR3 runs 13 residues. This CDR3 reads CAWTQGRTYEQYF. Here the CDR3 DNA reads TGTGCCTGGACTCAGGGGCGGACCTACGAGCAGTACTTC.

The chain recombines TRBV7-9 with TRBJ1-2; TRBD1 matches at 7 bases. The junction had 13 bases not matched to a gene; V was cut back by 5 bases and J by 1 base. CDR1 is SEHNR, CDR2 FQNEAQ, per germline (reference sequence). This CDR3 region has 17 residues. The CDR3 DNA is TGTGCCAGCAGCCAGAGGCCCGGGACAGATGGTAACTATGGCTACACCTTC. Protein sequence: CASSQRPGTDGNYGYTF. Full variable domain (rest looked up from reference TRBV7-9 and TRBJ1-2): DTGVSQNPRHKITKRGQNVTFRCDPISEHNRLYWYRQTLGQGPEFLTYFQNEAQLEKSRLLSDRFSAERPKGSFSTLEIQRTEQGDSAMYLCASSQRPGTDGNYGYTFGSGTRLTVV.

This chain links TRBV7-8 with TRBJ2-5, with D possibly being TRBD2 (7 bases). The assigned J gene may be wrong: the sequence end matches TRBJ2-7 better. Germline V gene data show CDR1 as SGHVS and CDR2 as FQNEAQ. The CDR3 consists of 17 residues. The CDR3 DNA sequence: TGTGCCAGCAGCTCCGCTCGGGGGGCTAGCGGACCCTACGAGCAGTACTTC. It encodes CASSSARGASGPYEQYF.

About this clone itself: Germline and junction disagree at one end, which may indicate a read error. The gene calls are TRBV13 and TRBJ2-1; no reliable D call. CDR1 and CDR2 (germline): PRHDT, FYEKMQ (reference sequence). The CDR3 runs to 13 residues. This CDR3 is CASSQDFYNEQFF. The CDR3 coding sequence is TGCGCCAGCAGCCAAGACTTCTACAATGAGCAGTTCTTC.

For the CDR3, the DNA is TGTGCCAGCAGCTTAGGGGTGACGGCAAAAAACTATGGCTACACCTTC. Translating it yields CASSLGVTAKNYGYTF. V gene TRBV7-8 combines with J gene TRBJ1-2; no clear D gene. V was cut by 1 base and J by 2 bases, with 14 bases left in between. The CDR3 contains 16 residues. Germline assignment: CDR1 SGHVS and CDR2 FQNEAQ.